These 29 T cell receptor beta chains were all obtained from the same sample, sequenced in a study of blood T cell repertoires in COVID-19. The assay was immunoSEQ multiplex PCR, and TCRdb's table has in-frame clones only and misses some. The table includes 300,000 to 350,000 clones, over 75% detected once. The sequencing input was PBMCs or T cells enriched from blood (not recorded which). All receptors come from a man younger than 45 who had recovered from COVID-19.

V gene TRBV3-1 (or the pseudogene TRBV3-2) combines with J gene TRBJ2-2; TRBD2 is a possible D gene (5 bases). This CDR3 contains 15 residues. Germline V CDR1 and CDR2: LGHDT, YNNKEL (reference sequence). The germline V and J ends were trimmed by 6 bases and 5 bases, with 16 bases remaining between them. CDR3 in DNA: TGTGCCAGCAGTTTCGCAAGCCCGGGAACCGGGGAGCTGTTTTTT. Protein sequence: CASSFASPGTGELFF.

CDR3: CASSPMTGVNTEAFF. CDR3 in DNA: TGTGCCAGCAGCCCGATGACAGGTGTCAACACTGAAGCTTTCTTT. The rearrangement uses TRBV7-8 and TRBJ1-1; possibly TRBD1 for D (6 bases). The CDR3 consists of 15 residues. Germline assignment: CDR1 SGHVS and CDR2 FQNEAQ. V lost 5 bases and J lost 2, with 15 bases in between.

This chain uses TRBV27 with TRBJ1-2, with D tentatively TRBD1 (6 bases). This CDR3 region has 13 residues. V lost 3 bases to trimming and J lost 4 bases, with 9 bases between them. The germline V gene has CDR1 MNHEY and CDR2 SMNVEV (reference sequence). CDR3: CASSFAGVYGYTF. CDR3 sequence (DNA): TGTGCCAGCAGTTTTGCAGGGGTCTATGGCTACACCTTC.

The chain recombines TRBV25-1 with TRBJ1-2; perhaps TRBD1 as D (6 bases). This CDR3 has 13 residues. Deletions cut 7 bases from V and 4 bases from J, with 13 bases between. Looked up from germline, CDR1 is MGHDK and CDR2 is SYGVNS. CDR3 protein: CASTRGGAYGYTF. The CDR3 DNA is TGTGCCAGCACCAGAGGGGGTGCCTATGGCTACACCTTC.

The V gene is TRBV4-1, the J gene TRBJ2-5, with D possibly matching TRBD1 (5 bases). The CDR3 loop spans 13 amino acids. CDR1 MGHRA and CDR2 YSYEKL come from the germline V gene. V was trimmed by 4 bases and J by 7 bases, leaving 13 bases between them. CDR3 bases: TGCGCCAGCAGCCCGACAGTGGAAGGGACCCAGTACTTC. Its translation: CASSPTVEGTQYF.

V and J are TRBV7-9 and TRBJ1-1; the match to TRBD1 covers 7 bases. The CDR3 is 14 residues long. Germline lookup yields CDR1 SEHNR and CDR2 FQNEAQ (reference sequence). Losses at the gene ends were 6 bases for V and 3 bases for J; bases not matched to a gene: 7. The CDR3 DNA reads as TGTGCCAGCAGTTCAGCTACAGGGGACACTGAAGCTTTCTTT. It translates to CASSSATGDTEAFF.

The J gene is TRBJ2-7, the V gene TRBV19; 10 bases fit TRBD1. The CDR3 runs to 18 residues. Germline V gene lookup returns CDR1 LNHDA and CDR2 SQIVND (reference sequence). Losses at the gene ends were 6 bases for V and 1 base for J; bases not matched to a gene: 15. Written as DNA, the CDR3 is TGTGCCAGTAGCCCCTACCCCTCGGGACAGGGGAAATCCTACGAGCAGTACTTC. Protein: CASSPYPSGQGKSYEQYF. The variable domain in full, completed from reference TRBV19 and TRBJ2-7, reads DGGITQSPKYLFRKEGQNVTLSCEQNLNHDAMYWYRQDPGQGLRLIYYSQIVNDFQKGDIAEGYSVSREKKESFPLTVTSAQKNPTAFYLCASSPYPSGQGKSYEQYFGPGTRLTVT.

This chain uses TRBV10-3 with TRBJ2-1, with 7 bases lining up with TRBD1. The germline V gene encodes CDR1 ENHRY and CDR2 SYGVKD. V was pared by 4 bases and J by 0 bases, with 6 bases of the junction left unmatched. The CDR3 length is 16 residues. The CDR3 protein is CAISAGTATSYNEQFF. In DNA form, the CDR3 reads TGTGCCATCAGTGCCGGGACAGCGACCTCCTACAATGAGCAGTTCTTC.

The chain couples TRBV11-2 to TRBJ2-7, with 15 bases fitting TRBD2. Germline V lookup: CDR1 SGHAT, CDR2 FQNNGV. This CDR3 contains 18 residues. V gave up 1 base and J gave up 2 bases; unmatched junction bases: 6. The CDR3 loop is CASSLAPGLAGGAYEQYF. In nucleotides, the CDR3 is TGTGCCAGCAGCTTAGCTCCGGGACTAGCGGGGGGAGCCTACGAGCAGTACTTC.

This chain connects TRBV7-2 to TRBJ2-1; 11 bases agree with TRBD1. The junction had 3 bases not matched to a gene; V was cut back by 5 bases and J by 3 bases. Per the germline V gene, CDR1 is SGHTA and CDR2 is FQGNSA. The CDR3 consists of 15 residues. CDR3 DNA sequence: TGTGCCAGCAGCCTGGGACAGGGGGGCTACAATGAGCAGTTCTTC. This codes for CASSLGQGGYNEQFF.

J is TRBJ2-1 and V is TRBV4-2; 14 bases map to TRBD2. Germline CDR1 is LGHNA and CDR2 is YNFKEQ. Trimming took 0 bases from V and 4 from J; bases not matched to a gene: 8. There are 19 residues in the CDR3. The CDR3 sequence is CASSQDRGLAGATYNEQFF. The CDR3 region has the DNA TGTGCCAGCAGCCAAGATCGGGGACTAGCGGGGGCCACGTACAATGAGCAGTTCTTC.

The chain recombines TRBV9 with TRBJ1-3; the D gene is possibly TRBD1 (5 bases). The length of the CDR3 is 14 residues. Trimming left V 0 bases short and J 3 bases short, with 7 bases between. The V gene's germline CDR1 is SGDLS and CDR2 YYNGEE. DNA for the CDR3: TGTGCCAGCAGCGTAGCGGGGGATGGAAACACCATATATTTT. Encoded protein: CASSVAGDGNTIYF. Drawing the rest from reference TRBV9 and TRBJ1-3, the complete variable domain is DSGVTQTPKHLITATGQRVTLRCSPRSGDLSVYWYQQSLDQGLQFLIQYYNGEERAKGNILERFSAQQFPDLHSELNLSSLELGDSALYFCASSVAGDGNTIYFGEGSWLTVV.

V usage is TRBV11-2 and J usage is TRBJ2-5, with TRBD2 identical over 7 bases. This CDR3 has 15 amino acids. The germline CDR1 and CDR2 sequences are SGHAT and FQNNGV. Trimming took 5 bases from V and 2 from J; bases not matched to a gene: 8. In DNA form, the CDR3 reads TGTGCCAGCAGCCCCAGATGGGGGGGTCAAGAGACCCAGTACTTC. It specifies CASSPRWGGQETQYF.

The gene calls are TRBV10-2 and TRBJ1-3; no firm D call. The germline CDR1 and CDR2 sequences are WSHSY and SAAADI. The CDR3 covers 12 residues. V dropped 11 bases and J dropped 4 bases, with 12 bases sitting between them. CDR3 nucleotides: TGCGCCGTCCGCGCGGGGGGAAACACCATATATTTT. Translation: CAVRAGGNTIYF.

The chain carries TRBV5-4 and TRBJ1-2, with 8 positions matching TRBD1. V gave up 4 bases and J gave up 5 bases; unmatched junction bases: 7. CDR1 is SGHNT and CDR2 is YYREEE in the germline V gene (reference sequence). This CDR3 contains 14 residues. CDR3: CASSLGTGDYGYTF. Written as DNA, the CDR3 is TGTGCCAGCAGCCTTGGGACAGGTGATTATGGCTACACCTTC. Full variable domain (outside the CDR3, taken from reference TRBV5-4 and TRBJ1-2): ETGVTQSPTHLIKTRGQQVTLRCSSQSGHNTVSWYQQALGQGPQFIFQYYREEENGRGNFPPRFSGLQFPNYSSELNVNALELDDSALYLCASSLGTGDYGYTFGSGTRLTVV.

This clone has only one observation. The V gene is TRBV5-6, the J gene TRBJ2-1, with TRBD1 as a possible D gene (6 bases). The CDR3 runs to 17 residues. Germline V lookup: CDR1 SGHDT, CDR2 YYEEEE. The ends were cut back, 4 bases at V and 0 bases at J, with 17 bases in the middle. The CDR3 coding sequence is TGTGCCAGCAGCGACAGGAGATTGACGAACTCCTACAATGAGCAGTTCTTC. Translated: CASSDRRLTNSYNEQFF.

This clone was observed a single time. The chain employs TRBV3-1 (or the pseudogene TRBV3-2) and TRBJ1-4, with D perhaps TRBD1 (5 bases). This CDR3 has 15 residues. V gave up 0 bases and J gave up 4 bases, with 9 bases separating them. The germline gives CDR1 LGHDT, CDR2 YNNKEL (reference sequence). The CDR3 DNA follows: TGTGCCAGCAGCCAAGAGACAGTGCTTAATGAAAAACTGTTTTTT. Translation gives CASSQETVLNEKLFF.

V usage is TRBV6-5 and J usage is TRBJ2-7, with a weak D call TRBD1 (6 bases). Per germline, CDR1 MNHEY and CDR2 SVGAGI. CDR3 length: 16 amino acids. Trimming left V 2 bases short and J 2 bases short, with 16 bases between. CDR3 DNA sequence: TGTGCCAGCAGTTACGCGGACAGTCCCCTGGCCTACGAGCAGTACTTC. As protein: CASSYADSPLAYEQYF.

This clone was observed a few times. CDR3 nucleotide sequence: TGTGCCAGCAGCCAAGATTTTTCCCGTAATGAGCAGTTCTTC. This codes for CASSQDFSRNEQFF. The chain links TRBV3-1 (or the pseudogene TRBV3-2) to TRBJ2-1; D is ambiguous. Per germline, CDR1 LGHDT and CDR2 YNNKEL (reference sequence). V was shortened by 0 bases and J by 7 bases, with 10 bases between the two germline ends. This CDR3 has 14 residues.

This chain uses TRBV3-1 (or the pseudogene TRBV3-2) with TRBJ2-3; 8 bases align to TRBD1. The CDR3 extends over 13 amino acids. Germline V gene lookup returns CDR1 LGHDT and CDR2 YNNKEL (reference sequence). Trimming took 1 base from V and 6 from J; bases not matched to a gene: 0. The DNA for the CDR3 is TGTGCCAGCAGCCAAGGGACAGGGGATACGCAGTATTTT. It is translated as CASSQGTGDTQYF.

In DNA, the CDR3 is TGTGCCACCAGACTCTCCGGGGGGGAGCTGTTTTTT. Translating gives CATRLSGGELFF. The chain links TRBV24-1 to TRBJ2-2; D call uncertain. The CDR3 length is 12 residues. Trimming took off 7 bases at V and 8 bases at J, with 10 bases between the two ends. CDR1 is KGHDR, CDR2 SFDVKD, per germline.

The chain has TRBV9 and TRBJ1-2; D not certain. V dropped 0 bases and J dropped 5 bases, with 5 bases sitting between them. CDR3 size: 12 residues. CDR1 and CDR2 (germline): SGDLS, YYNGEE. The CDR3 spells CASSVVGYGYTF. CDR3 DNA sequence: TGTGCCAGCAGCGTAGTCGGTTATGGCTACACCTTC.

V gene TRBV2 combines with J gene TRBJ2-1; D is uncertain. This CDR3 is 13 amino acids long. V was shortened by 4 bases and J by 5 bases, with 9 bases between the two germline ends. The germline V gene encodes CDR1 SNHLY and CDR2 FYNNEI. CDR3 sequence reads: CASSVFRDNEQFF. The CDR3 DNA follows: TGTGCCAGCAGTGTATTCCGGGACAATGAGCAGTTCTTC. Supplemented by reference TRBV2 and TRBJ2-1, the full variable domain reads EPEVTQTPSHQVTQMGQEVILRCVPISNHLYFYWYRQILGQKVEFLVSFYNNEISEKSEIFDDQFSVERPDGSNFTLKIRSTKLEDSAMYFCASSVFRDNEQFFGPGTRLTVL.

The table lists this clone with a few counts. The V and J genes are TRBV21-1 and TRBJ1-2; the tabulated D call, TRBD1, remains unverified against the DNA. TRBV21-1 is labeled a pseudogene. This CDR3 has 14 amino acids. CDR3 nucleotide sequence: TGTGCCAGCAGCACCGGACAGGGGAACTATGGCTACACCTTC. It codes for CASSTGQGNYGYTF.

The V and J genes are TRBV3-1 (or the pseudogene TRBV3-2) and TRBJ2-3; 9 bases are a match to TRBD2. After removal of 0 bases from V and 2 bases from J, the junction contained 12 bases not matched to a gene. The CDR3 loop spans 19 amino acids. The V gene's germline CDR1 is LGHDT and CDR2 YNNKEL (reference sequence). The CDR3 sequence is CASSQDLGAGGLITDTQYF. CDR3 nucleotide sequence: TGTGCCAGCAGCCAAGATCTTGGAGCGGGGGGCCTAATCACAGATACGCAGTATTTT.

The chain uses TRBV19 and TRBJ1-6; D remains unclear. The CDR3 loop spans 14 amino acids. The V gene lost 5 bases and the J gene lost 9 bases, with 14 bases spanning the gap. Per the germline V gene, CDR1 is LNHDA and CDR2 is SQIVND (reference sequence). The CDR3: CASSVRVPGSPLHF. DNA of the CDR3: TGTGCCAGTAGTGTCCGGGTGCCTGGTTCACCCCTCCACTTT.

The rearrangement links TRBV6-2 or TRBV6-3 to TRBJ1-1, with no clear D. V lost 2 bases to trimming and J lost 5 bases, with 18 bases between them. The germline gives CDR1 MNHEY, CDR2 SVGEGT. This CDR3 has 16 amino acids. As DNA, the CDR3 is TGTGCCAGCAGTTACCGCCAACGAAGAGGTAATACTGAAGCTTTCTTT. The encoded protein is CASSYRQRRGNTEAFF.

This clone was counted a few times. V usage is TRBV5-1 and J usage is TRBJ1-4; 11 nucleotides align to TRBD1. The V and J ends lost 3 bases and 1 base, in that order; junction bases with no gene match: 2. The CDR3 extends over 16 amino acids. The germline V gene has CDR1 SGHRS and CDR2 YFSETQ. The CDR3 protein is CASSWGTGGTNEKLFF. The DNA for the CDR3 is TGCGCCAGCAGCTGGGGGACAGGGGGAACTAATGAAAAACTGTTTTTT.

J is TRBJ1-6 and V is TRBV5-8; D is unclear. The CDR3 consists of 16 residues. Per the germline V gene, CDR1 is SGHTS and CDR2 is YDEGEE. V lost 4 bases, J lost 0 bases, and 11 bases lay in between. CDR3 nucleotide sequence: TGTGCCAGCAGCGCCACCGATAGCTCCTATAATTCACCCCTCCACTTT. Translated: CASSATDSSYNSPLHF.